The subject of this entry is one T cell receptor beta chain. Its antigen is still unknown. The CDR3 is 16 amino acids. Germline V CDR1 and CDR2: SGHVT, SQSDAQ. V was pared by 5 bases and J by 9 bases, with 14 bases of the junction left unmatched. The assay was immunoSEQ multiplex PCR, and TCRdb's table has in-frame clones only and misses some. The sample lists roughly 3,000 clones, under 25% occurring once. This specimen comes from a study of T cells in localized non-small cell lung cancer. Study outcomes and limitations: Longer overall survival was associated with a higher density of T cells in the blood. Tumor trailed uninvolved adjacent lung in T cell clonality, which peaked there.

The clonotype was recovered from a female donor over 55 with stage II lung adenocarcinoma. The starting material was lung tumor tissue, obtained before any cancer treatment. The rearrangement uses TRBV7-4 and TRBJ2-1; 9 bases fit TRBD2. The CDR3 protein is CASSPLAGGMAGEQFF. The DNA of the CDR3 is TGTGCCAGCAGCCCCCTCGCGGGAGGGATGGCGGGTGAGCAGTTCTTC.